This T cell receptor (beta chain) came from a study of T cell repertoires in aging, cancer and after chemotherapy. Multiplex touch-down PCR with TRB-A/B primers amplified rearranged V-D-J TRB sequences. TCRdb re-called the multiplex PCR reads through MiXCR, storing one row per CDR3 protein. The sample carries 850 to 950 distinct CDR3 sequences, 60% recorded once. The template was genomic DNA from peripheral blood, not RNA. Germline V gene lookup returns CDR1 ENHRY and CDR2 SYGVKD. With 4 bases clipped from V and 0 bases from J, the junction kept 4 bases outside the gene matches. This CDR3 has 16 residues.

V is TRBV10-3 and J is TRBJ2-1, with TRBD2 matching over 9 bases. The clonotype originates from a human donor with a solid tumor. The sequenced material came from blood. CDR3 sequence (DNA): TGTGCCATCAGTGTGCTAGCGGGGAGCTCCTACAATGAGCAGTTCTTC. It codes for CAISVLAGSSYNEQFF.